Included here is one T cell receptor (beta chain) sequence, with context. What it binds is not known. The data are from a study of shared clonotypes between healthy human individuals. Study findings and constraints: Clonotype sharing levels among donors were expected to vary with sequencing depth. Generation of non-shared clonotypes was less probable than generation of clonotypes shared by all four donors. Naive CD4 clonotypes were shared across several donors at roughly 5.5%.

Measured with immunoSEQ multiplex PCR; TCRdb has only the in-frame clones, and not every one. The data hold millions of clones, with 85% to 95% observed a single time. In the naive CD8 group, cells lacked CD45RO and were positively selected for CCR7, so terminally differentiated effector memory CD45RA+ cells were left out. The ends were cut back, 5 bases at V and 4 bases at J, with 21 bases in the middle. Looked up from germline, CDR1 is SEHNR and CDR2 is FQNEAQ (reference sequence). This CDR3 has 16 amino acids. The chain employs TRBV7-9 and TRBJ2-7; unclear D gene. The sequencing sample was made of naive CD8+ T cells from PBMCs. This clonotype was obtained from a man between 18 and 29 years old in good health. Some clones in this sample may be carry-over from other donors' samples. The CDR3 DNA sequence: TGTGCCAGCAGCCCCTCAATTTTGGGTTCACAGTACGAGCAGTACTTC. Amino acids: CASSPSILGSQYEQYF. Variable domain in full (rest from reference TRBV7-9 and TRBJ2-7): DTGVSQNPRHKITKRGQNVTFRCDPISEHNRLYWYRQTLGQGPEFLTYFQNEAQLEKSRLLSDRFSAERPKGSFSTLEIQRTEQGDSAMYLCASSPSILGSQYEQYFGPGTRLTVT.